Listed here is a single T cell receptor beta chain. The data belong to a study of blood T cell repertoires in COVID-19. Study context: Specimens from acute and convalescent COVID-19 originated in the United States, Italy and Spain. The analysed material was cDNA or gDNA that came from T cells, B-cell-depleted T cells, or PBMCs.

Original methodology: Quantification of nucleated cells was approximated via reference gene primer amplification. Assay: immunoSEQ multiplex PCR; the TCRdb copy retains only in-frame clones and omits some. V and J calls plus clone size are reproduced from that table; the DNA served to infer D and trimming. In the table there are some 60,000 clones, 90% of which are singletons. The CDR3 totals 14 residues. V dropped 7 bases and J dropped 7; count of bases not matched to a gene: 5. The V gene's germline CDR1 is SNHLY and CDR2 FYNNEI. V gene TRBV2 combines with J gene TRBJ2-2; TRBD1 matches 11 bases. This clonotype was obtained from a man aged 35-49 years with acute or convalescent COVID-19. Input material: peripheral blood. This CDR3 reads CASKGTGGGGELFF. The CDR3 coding sequence is TGTGCCAGCAAGGGGACAGGGGGTGGCGGGGAGCTGTTTTTT.